What follows are 4 T cell receptor beta chains derived from one specimen sequenced in a study of metastatic and nonmetastatic thyroid tumors. All patients were treatment-naive before thyroid surgery. TCRdb re-analyzed the PCR reads through MiXCR. The table includes around 5,000 clones, around 28% detected once. The sample comprised adjacent normal tissue. The receptors were sampled from a female donor with papillary thyroid cancer or a benign thyroid nodule (not recorded which). Some clones in this sample may be carry-over from other donors' samples.

To note about this clone: A much larger clone lies a single base off, so this may be a read error. The V gene is TRBV2, the J gene TRBJ2-5, with 7 bases matching TRBD2. This CDR3 spans 15 amino acids. Germline-derived CDR1 and CDR2 are SNHLY and FYNNEI. The DNA for the CDR3 is TGTGCCAGCAGCCTCGAGCGGGGATCCCAAGGGACCCAGTACTTC. Translating it yields CASSLERGSQGTQYF.

The rearrangement uses TRBV7-2 and TRBJ2-7, with D unclear. CDR3 length: 15 residues. Germline CDR1 is SGHTA and CDR2 is FQGNSA. Trimming left V 3 bases short and J 2 bases short, with 14 bases between. CDR3 in amino acids: CASSFLATATYEQYF. The CDR3, as DNA: TGTGCCAGCAGCTTCCTCGCTACTGCTACCTACGAGCAGTACTTC.

This clone has only a few counts. The chain recombines TRBV4-1 with TRBJ2-7, with 13 bases identical to TRBD2. CDR3 length: 16 residues. With 2 bases clipped from V and 7 bases from J, the junction kept 8 bases outside the gene matches. Germline V gene sequence: CDR1 MGHRA, CDR2 YSYEKL. Here the CDR3 DNA reads TGCGCCAGCAGCCAATTATGGACTAGCGGGAGCAGAGAGCAGTACTTC. This encodes CASSQLWTSGSREQYF.

Ten or more counts support this clone. The J gene is TRBJ1-1, the V gene TRBV7-8; D call uncertain. Per germline, CDR1 SGHVS and CDR2 FQNEAQ. CDR3 length: 13 amino acids. V gave up 5 bases and J gave up 8 bases, with 15 bases separating them. DNA for the CDR3: TGTGCCAGCAGCCCCCACCGACCGGACGAAGCTTTCTTT. Protein product: CASSPHRPDEAFF.